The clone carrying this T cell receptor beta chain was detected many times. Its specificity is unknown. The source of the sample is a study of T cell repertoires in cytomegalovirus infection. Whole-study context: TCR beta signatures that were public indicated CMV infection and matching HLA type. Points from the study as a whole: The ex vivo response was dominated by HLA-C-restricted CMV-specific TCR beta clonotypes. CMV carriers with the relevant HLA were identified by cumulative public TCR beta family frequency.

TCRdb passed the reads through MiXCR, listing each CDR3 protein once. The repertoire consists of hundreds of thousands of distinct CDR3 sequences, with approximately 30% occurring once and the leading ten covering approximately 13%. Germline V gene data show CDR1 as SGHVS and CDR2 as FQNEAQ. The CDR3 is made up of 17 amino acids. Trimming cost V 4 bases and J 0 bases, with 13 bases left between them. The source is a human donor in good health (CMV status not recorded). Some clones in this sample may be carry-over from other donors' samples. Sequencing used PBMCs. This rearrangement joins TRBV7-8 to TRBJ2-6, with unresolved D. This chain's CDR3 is CASSSHLGDSGANVLTF. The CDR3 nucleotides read TGTGCCAGCAGCTCCCACCTTGGGGACTCTGGGGCCAACGTCCTGACTTTC.